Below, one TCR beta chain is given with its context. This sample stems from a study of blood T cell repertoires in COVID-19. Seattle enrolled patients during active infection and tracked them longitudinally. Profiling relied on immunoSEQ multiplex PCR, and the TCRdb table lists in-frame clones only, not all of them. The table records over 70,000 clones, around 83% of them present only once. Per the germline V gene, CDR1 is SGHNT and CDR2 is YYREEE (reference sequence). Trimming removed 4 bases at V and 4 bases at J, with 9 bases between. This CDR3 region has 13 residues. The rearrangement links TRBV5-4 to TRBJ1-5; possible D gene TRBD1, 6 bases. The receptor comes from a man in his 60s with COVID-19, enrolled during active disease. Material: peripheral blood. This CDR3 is CASSGGSNQPQHF. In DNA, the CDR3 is TGTGCCAGCAGCGGGGGCAGTAATCAGCCCCAGCATTTT.